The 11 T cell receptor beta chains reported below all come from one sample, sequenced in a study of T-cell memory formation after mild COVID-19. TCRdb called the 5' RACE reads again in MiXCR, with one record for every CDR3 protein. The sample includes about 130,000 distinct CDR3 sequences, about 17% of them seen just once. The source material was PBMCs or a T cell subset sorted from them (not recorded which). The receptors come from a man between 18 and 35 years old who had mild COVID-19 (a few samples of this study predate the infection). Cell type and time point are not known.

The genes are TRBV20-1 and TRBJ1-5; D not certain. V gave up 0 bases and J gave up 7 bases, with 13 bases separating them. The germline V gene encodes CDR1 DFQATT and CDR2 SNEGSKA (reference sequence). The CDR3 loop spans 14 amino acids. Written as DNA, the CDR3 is TGCAGTGCTAGAGATCACAGATCCTGGCAGCCCCAGCATTTT. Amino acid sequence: CSARDHRSWQPQHF.

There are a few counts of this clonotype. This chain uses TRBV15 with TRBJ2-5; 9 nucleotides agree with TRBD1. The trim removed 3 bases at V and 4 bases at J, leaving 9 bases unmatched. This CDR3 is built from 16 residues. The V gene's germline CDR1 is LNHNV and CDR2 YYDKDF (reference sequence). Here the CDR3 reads CATSRVQQGAGETQYF. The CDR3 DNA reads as TGTGCCACCAGCAGGGTCCAACAGGGGGCGGGAGAGACCCAGTACTTC. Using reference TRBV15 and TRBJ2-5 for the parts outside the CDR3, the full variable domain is DAMVIQNPRYQVTQFGKPVTLSCSQTLNHNVMYWYQQKSSQAPKLLFHYYDKDFNNEADTPDNFQSRRPNTSFCFLDIRSPGLGDTAMYLCATSRVQQGAGETQYFGPGTRLLVL.

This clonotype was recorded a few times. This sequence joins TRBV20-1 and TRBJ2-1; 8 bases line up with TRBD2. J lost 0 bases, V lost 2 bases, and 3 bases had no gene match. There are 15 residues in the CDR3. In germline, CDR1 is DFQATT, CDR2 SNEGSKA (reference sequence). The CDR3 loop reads CSARKRGFSYNEQFF. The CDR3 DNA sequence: TGCAGTGCTAGAAAGCGGGGGTTCTCCTACAATGAGCAGTTCTTC.

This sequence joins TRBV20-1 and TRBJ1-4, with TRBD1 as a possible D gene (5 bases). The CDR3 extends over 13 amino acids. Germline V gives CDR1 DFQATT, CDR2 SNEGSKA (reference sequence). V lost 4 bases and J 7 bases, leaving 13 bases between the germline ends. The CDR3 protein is CSATPGRSEKLFF. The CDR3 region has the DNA TGCAGTGCTACCCCGGGACGAAGTGAAAAACTGTTTTTT.

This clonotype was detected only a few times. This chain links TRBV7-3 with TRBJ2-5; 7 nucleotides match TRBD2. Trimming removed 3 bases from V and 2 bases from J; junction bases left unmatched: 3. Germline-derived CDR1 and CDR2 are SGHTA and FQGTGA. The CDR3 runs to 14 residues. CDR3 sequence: CASSFGGVQETQYF. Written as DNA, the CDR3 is TGTGCCAGCAGCTTTGGGGGGGTTCAAGAGACCCAGTACTTC.

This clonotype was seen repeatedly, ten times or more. CDR3 sequence (DNA): TGCGCCAGCAGAGCCGTGTTCGCGGGACGGAGTTACGAGCAGTACGTC. This sequence encodes CASRAVFAGRSYEQYV. The V call is TRBV23-1, the J call TRBJ2-7, with D tentatively TRBD2 (6 bases). TRBV23-1 is an ORF, and what it does is uncertain. V lost 6 bases and J 4 bases, leaving 22 bases between the germline ends. CDR3 length: 16 amino acids.

The CDR3 nucleotides are TGCGCCAGCAGCTTGGAAGGCAGGAGTAACTATGGCTACACCTTC. Encoded protein: CASSLEGRSNYGYTF. The chain combines TRBV5-1 with TRBJ1-2; D unresolved. The germline V and J ends were trimmed by 0 bases and 1 base, with 10 bases remaining between them. Germline loops: CDR1 SGHRS, CDR2 YFSETQ. This CDR3 has 15 amino acids.

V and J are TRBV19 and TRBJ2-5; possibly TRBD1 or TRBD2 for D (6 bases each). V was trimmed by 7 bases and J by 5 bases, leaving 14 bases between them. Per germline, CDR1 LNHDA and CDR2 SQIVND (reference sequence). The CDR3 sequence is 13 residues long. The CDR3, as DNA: TGTGCCAGTAATGGGGGGCCGTCGGAGACCCAGTACTTC. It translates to CASNGGPSETQYF.

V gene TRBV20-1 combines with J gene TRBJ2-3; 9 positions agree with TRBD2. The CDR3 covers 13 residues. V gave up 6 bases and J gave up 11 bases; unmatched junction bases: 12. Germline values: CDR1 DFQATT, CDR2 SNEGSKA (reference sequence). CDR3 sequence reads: CSAKASSGKLQYF. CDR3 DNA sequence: TGCAGTGCCAAGGCCTCTAGCGGGAAGTTGCAGTATTTT.

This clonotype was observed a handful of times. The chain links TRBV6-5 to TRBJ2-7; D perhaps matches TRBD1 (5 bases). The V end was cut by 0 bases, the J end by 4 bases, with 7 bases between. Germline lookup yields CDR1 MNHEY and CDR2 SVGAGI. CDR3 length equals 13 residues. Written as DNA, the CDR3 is TGTGCCAGCAGTTACTCCACAGGATACGAGCAGTACTTC. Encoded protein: CASSYSTGYEQYF.

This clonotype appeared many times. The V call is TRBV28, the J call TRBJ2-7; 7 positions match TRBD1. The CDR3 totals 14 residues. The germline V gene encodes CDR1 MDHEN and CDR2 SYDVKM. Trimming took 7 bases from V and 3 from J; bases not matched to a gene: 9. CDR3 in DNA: TGTGCCAGCACCTCGACAGGGACGAACTACGAGCAGTACGTC. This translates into CASTSTGTNYEQYV.